This T cell receptor (beta chain) stems from a study of human T cells and chemical hapten exposure (dated by TCRdb to 2020 to 2022). Background for the entire study: The libraries were sequenced as a pool, and the TCR yield per sample differed mostly because of small variations in library volumes within the pool. Each blood RNA sample was used to sequence both TCR alpha and TCR beta chains. Peripheral blood TCR repertoire changes were tracked in vivo in alopecia patients during primary and secondary sensitization to the hapten diphenylcyclopropenone (DPC).

The CDR3 starts with the cysteine, ends with the phenylalanine, and has 17 residues. Just CDR3 DNA is preserved here, 51 bases in frame from base 1. Relative to germline, V is missing 2 bases and J is missing 7 bases, with 14 bases of the junction outside any gene match. CDR1 and CDR2, per the germline V gene (reference sequence), are DFQATT and SNEGSKA. Sample time point, as interpreted from the label and publication: healthy volunteer bleed at 2 weeks. Total RNA was extracted from unfractionated whole blood collected in Tempus Blood RNA tubes. As TCR sequencing controls, a handful of healthy volunteers were used, with blood taken at day 0, 2 weeks and 6 weeks. This clonotype was seen repeatedly, ten times or more. Its antigen has not been determined. One base away there is no much larger clone; base qualities are not given. Libraries were built with RACE. TCRdb shows the sequencer as NextSeq 500. During library preparation, unique molecular identifiers were attached to individual cDNA molecules so that TCRs could be counted quantitatively and reproducibly. Regarding the original processing steps: Samples had a median of about 90,000 TCRs, with a range from about 20,000 to 690,600. V, J and CDR3 annotation of the TCR reads was carried out using the Decombinator software suite. For the PS versus PT1 abundance plots, all samples were subsampled to the same number of TCRs (28,000). TCRs were defined as expanded if absent before sensitization and observed at least eight times at the 2-week time point. TCRdb reanalyzed the raw reads on its own, using fastp at Q25 for trimming and MiXCR for clone calling, and kept in-frame beta chains. CDR3 protein sequences are deduplicated, and each keeps its most common genes and DNA. TCRdb, not the original authors, processed these V and J calls. This sample holds approximately 90,000 distinct CDR3 sequences; about 8.6% were observed only once. Together, the top ten hold approximately 2.8% of the sample.

Here is what the overall study found, with its caveats: DPC sensitization did not change how many TCRs were above 1 in 1000 frequency, and no evidence was found of alterations in global repertoire structure. After repeated subsampling, changes were observed in the strength of the expansion versus patch-test correlation and in the threshold at which the correlation became significant.

This sequence originates from a female donor in good health. Some clones in this sample may be carry-over from other donors' samples. The sequence joins TRBV20-1 to TRBJ2-2; TRBD1 agrees with 9 junctional bases. The specimen sequenced was whole blood. The CDR3 region: CSARRDAQGAGVGELFF. In nucleotides, the sequence is TGCAGTGCTAGAAGGGATGCACAGGGGGCGGGAGTCGGGGAGCTGTTTTTT.